The 27 T cell receptor beta chains presented below share a single source sample, sequenced in a study of cytomegalovirus exposure and HLA in healthy donors. Primers for the PCR totalled 60 Vbeta and 13 Jbeta. Clones were read by immunoSEQ multiplex PCR, and TCRdb kept only the in-frame ones, dropping some. The sample holds approximately 160,000 clones; around 68% are singletons and the top ten take over 1.2%. Sequenced material: PBMCs. These receptors originate from a man aged 45-65 years in good health and CMV-seronegative.

V gene TRBV10-2 combines with J gene TRBJ2-1; tentatively, D is TRBD1 (6 bases). The CDR3 runs to 15 residues. Trimming cost V 5 bases and J 0 bases, with 11 bases left between them. Per germline, CDR1 WSHSY and CDR2 SAAADI. CDR3 DNA: TGCGCCAGCAGTCAGGGGAGTAGCTCCTACAATGAGCAGTTCTTC. This codes for CASSQGSSSYNEQFF.

This chain links TRBV27 with TRBJ2-7; possible D gene TRBD1, 6 bases. Trimming removed 3 bases at V and 2 bases at J, with 11 bases between. CDR1 is MNHEY and CDR2 is SMNVEV in the germline V gene (reference sequence). This CDR3 spans 14 amino acids. The CDR3 nucleotides read TGTGCCAGCAGTTTGCAGGGGCCTCCCTACGAGCAGTACTTC. Amino acid sequence: CASSLQGPPYEQYF.

The chain uses TRBV25-1 and TRBJ1-1; 12 nucleotides align to TRBD1. This CDR3 region has 16 residues. CDR1 and CDR2 (germline): MGHDK, SYGVNS. V was pared by 4 bases and J by 8 bases, with 11 bases of the junction left unmatched. CDR3 nucleotide sequence: TGTGCCAGCAGTGCTGCCGGGACAGGGGGCGCAGGGGAAGCTTTCTTT. It specifies CASSAAGTGGAGEAFF. Together with reference TRBV25-1 and TRBJ1-1, the CDR3 gives the full variable domain: EADIYQTPRYLVIGTGKKITLECSQTMGHDKMYWYQQDPGMELHLIHYSYGVNSTEKGDLSSESTVSRIRTEHFPLTLESARPSHTSQYLCASSAAGTGGAGEAFFGQGTRLTVV.

V and J are TRBV6-5 and TRBJ1-2; D perhaps matches TRBD1 (6 bases). The CDR3 is 14 residues long. Trimming pared 6 bases from V and 8 bases from J, leaving 19 bases between. Looked up from germline, CDR1 is MNHEY and CDR2 is SVGAGI. CDR3 bases: TGTGCCAGCAGACAACCGGGACAACTAGGCGGCTACACCTTC. It codes for CASRQPGQLGGYTF.

This clone occurred once. V gene TRBV28 combines with J gene TRBJ1-5; maybe TRBD1 (5 bases). Looked up from germline, CDR1 is MDHEN and CDR2 is SYDVKM. Trimming removed 7 bases at V and 3 bases at J, with 13 bases between. There are 14 residues in the CDR3. The CDR3 DNA follows: TGTGCCAGCACCTTGACAGTGCTCAATCAGCCCCAGCATTTT. The encoded protein is CASTLTVLNQPQHF.

The rearrangement links TRBV28 to TRBJ1-3; 12 positions agree with TRBD1. This CDR3 comprises 15 residues. V was clipped by 4 bases and J by 7 bases; unmatched bases: 5. The germline CDR1 and CDR2 sequences are MDHEN and SYDVKM. The CDR3 reads CASSSPGQGANTIYF. The CDR3 DNA sequence: TGTGCCAGCAGTTCTCCGGGACAGGGGGCTAACACCATATATTTT.

V gene TRBV6-5 combines with J gene TRBJ2-1; 7 bases agree with TRBD2. The V gene's germline CDR1 is MNHEY and CDR2 SVGAGI. The trim removed 5 bases at V and 9 bases at J, leaving 4 bases unmatched. The CDR3 covers 12 residues. The CDR3 loop reads CASSTSVSEQFF. CDR3 sequence (DNA): TGTGCCAGCAGTACTAGCGTGAGTGAGCAGTTCTTC.

The chain employs TRBV27 and TRBJ1-4, with 7 bases aligning to TRBD1. The CDR3 length is 17 residues. Germline CDR1 is MNHEY and CDR2 is SMNVEV (reference sequence). V trimming: 8 bases; J trimming: 0 bases; junction bases outside the gene matches: 12. The CDR3 sequence: CASAPQGILATNEKLFF. CDR3 coding DNA: TGTGCCAGCGCCCCACAGGGGATTCTTGCAACTAATGAAAAACTGTTTTTT.

This clone appeared a single time. The chain joins TRBV5-1 to TRBJ1-1, with D uncertain. The CDR3 spans 13 residues. Trimming removed 3 bases from V and 4 bases from J, with 10 bases in between. Germline V lookup: CDR1 SGHRS, CDR2 YFSETQ. The CDR3 bases are TGCGCCAGCAGCTCGCACTGGAGCACTGAAGCTTTCTTT. Translation: CASSSHWSTEAFF.

The rearrangement uses TRBV6-1 and TRBJ1-3, with 8 bases lining up with TRBD1. This CDR3 region has 15 residues. Germline V gene lookup returns CDR1 MNHNS and CDR2 SASEGT. The junction had 9 bases not matched to a gene; V was cut back by 4 bases and J by 7 bases. The CDR3 nucleotides read TGTGCCAGCAGTGGTTTAAGCGGACAGGGTAACACCATATATTTT. The encoded protein is CASSGLSGQGNTIYF.

The chain joins TRBV6-1 to TRBJ2-5; possible D gene TRBD1, 6 bases. CDR3 length: 15 amino acids. Trimming removed 6 bases at V and 0 bases at J, with 14 bases between. From germline, CDR1 is MNHNS and CDR2 SASEGT. The CDR3 DNA sequence: TGTGCCAGCAGAACAGGGAAGGTGTACCAAGAGACCCAGTACTTC. Its protein product is CASRTGKVYQETQYF.

This chain joins TRBV18 and TRBJ2-7; D ambiguous. This CDR3 comprises 13 residues. Germline-derived CDR1 and CDR2 are KGHSH and LQKENI. The V gene lost 3 bases and the J gene lost 3 bases, with 9 bases spanning the gap. The DNA for the CDR3 is TGTGCCAGCTCACCTCCAAGCCTCTACGAGCAGTACTTC. Translating it yields CASSPPSLYEQYF.

The V call is TRBV19, the J call TRBJ1-3, with a tentative D call TRBD1 (5 bases). Trimming stripped 4 bases from V and 2 bases from J, with 12 bases between. The CDR3 loop spans 15 amino acids. Per germline, CDR1 LNHDA and CDR2 SQIVND (reference sequence). CDR3: CASSNPPGTGNTIYF. In nucleotides, the CDR3 is TGTGCCAGTAGTAACCCCCCAGGGACTGGAAACACCATATATTTT. Full variable domain (missing parts from reference TRBV19 and TRBJ1-3): DGGITQSPKYLFRKEGQNVTLSCEQNLNHDAMYWYRQDPGQGLRLIYYSQIVNDFQKGDIAEGYSVSREKKESFPLTVTSAQKNPTAFYLCASSNPPGTGNTIYFGEGSWLTVV.

This chain joins TRBV6-4 and TRBJ1-1, with D perhaps TRBD1 (6 bases). The CDR3 has 15 residues. Germline assignment: CDR1 MRHNA and CDR2 SNTAGT. V was clipped by 0 bases and J by 5 bases, with 13 bases between them. The CDR3 DNA follows: TGTGCCAGCAGTGACTCACTTGGGGGGGCAACTGAAGCTTTCTTT. Its protein product is CASSDSLGGATEAFF.

The CDR3 protein is CASIDNRYSNQPQHF. The DNA for the CDR3 is TGTGCCAGCATTGATAACAGGTATAGCAATCAGCCCCAGCATTTT. The V and J genes are TRBV6-1 and TRBJ1-5; a possible D gene is TRBD1 (5 bases). Per the germline V gene, CDR1 is MNHNS and CDR2 is SASEGT. Trimming removed 7 bases at V and 0 bases at J, with 13 bases between. The CDR3 contains 15 residues.

V and J are TRBV28 and TRBJ2-3, with 15 bases identical to TRBD2. This CDR3 contains 15 residues. Germline assignment: CDR1 MDHEN and CDR2 SYDVKM. Trimming at V came to 4 bases and at J to 7 bases, leaving 3 bases not matched to a gene. Written as DNA, the CDR3 is TGTGCCAGCAGTTGGACTAGCGGGGGGGGAAATACGCAGTATTTT. Translation gives CASSWTSGGGNTQYF.

The genes are TRBV25-1 and TRBJ1-4, with TRBD1 as a possible D gene (5 bases). CDR1 MGHDK and CDR2 SYGVNS come from the germline V gene. Trimming cost V 4 bases and J 1 base, with 10 bases left between them. The CDR3 extends over 15 amino acids. CDR3 nucleotides: TGTGCCAGCAGTGCACCGGGGGGAACTAATGAAAAACTGTTTTTT. Protein sequence: CASSAPGGTNEKLFF.

The chain is built from TRBV6-6 and TRBJ2-7; 10 bases fit TRBD1. The CDR3 spans 15 residues. Germline loops: CDR1 MNHNY, CDR2 SVGAGI (reference sequence). The junction had 7 bases not matched to a gene; V was cut back by 5 bases and J by 3 bases. The CDR3 loop is CASSGDRGRIYEQYF. CDR3 DNA sequence: TGTGCCAGCAGTGGAGACAGGGGGCGCATCTACGAGCAGTACTTC.

The chain combines TRBV2 with TRBJ1-4, with D perhaps TRBD1 (5 bases). Germline V lookup: CDR1 SNHLY, CDR2 FYNNEI. The CDR3 totals 14 residues. Trimming stripped 7 bases from V and 5 bases from J, with 14 bases between. The CDR3 region is CASTSREGNEKLFF. The CDR3 nucleotides are TGTGCCAGCACCTCCAGGGAGGGGAATGAAAAACTGTTTTTT.

The chain joins TRBV7-8 to TRBJ1-2; unclear D gene. This CDR3 has 15 amino acids. Germline V gives CDR1 SGHVS, CDR2 FQNEAQ. V lost 7 bases, J lost 2 bases, and 17 bases lay in between. The CDR3 sequence is CASTPRINGNYGYTF. CDR3 DNA: TGTGCCAGCACCCCTAGGATTAACGGGAACTATGGCTACACCTTC.

The chain couples TRBV18 to TRBJ1-5; TRBD1 matches at 9 bases. The CDR3 runs 17 residues. Germline values: CDR1 KGHSH, CDR2 LQKENI. The junction had 8 bases not matched to a gene; V was cut back by 2 bases and J by 3 bases. CDR3 DNA sequence: TGTGCCAGCTCACCATTTGGACAGGGGCTTGTCAATCAGCCCCAGCATTTT. Translated: CASSPFGQGLVNQPQHF.

In this sample, this clone turned up a few times. This chain joins TRBV5-1 and TRBJ1-2; TRBD1 is a possible D gene (6 bases). The CDR3 loop spans 15 amino acids. Germline assignment: CDR1 SGHRS and CDR2 YFSETQ. Trimming pared 3 bases from V and 5 bases from J, leaving 17 bases between. CDR3 DNA: TGCGCCAGCAGCTCCGAGACGACAGGCTTTTATGGCTACACCTTC. This gives the protein CASSSETTGFYGYTF.

This clone is a singleton in its sample. The chain employs TRBV6-1 and TRBJ2-1; 15 bases are shared with TRBD2. This CDR3 is built from 16 residues. CDR1 is MNHNS, CDR2 SASEGT, per germline. V lost 2 bases and J lost 5; bases outside the gene matches: 1. CDR3 nucleotide sequence: TGTGCCAGCAGTGAAAGGACTAGCGGGGGGGACAATGAGCAGTTCTTC. This codes for CASSERTSGGDNEQFF.

The V gene is TRBV25-1, the J gene TRBJ1-4; no reliable D call. Germline CDR1 is MGHDK and CDR2 is SYGVNS. The V gene lost 2 bases and the J gene lost 11 bases, with 6 bases spanning the gap. The CDR3 loop spans 11 amino acids. CDR3 sequence reads: CASSELGKLFF. DNA for the CDR3: TGTGCCAGCAGTGAACTGGGCAAACTGTTTTTT.

The chain has TRBV5-1 and TRBJ2-2; D perhaps matches TRBD1 (8 bases). Germline V gene sequence: CDR1 SGHRS, CDR2 YFSETQ. This CDR3 region has 15 residues. The V and J ends lost 3 bases and 5 bases respectively, with 14 bases between them. CDR3 sequence (DNA): TGCGCCAGCAGCTGGTCACAGGGGGGGACCGGGGAGCTGTTTTTT. Its protein product is CASSWSQGGTGELFF.

The chain couples TRBV29-1 to TRBJ2-4, with D possibly TRBD1 on 6 matching bases. Germline CDR1 SQVTM, CDR2 ANQGSEA. The CDR3 loop spans 16 amino acids. V lost 6 bases to trimming and J lost 4 bases, with 22 bases between them. The CDR3 DNA sequence: TGCAGCGTCGAGAGATGGGACAAAGGATTGAAAAACATTCAGTACTTC. This codes for CSVERWDKGLKNIQYF.

In its sample, this clone was seen a few times. CDR3 region: CASKTHQSQETQYF. The CDR3 bases are TGTGCCAGCAAAACACACCAGTCCCAAGAGACCCAGTACTTC. This chain links TRBV2 with TRBJ2-5; D not certain. The V gene's germline CDR1 is SNHLY and CDR2 FYNNEI. The CDR3 runs to 14 residues. V lost 7 bases and J lost 1, with 13 bases in between.